This is a list of T cell receptor beta chains from one sample in a study of blood T cell repertoires in COVID-19. Only in-frame clones appear in the TCRdb table, and some are missing; sequencing was by immunoSEQ multiplex PCR. The sample holds tens of thousands of clones, roughly 90% seen once. The sequenced sample consisted of peripheral blood. The receptor set was obtained from a human donor in a cohort sampled during active COVID-19. The CDR3 runs from the conserved cysteine through the conserved F or W. D genes are given only for firm matches. Clone size is not always given. Where it is, it says once, few, many or a class for expanded clones.

>TRBV4-2|-|TRBJ2-7|TRBD1
CASSPSGTDYEQYF
TGTGCCAGCAGCCCTTCCGGGACAGACTACGAGCAGTACTTC
>TRBV10-3|-|TRBJ1-6|TRBD1
CANAPTGGRSPLHF
TGTGCCAACGCGCCGACAGGGGGTCGATCACCCCTCCACTTT
>TRBV9|-|TRBJ2-3|TRBD2
CASSVAGGESSTDTQYF
TGTGCCAGCAGCGTAGCGGGGGGGGAGTCTAGCACAGATACGCAGTATTTT
>TRBV30|-|TRBJ1-1|-
CAWRDGMNTEAFF
TGTGCCTGGAGGGACGGGATGAACACTGAAGCTTTCTTT
>TRBV10-2|once|TRBJ2-3|-
CASSIIRLAWTDTQYF
TGCGCCAGCAGTATTATCCGGCTAGCGTGGACAGATACGCAGTATTTT
>TRBV2|-|TRBJ2-3|-
CASSEEGPDTQYF
TGTGCCAGCAGTGAAGAGGGGCCAGATACGCAGTATTTT
>TRBV27|-|TRBJ1-1|-
CASSLSAGPNTEAFF
TGTGCCAGCAGTTTATCGGCGGGTCCGAACACTGAAGCTTTCTTT
>TRBV11-2|-|TRBJ1-6|-
CASSFGGQHTKPYNSPLHF
TGTGCCAGCAGCTTCGGTGGACAGCACACTAAGCCATATAATTCACCCCTCCACTTT
>TRBV5-5|-|TRBJ1-5|-
CASSPAAGQAQPQHF
TGTGCCAGCAGCCCCGCCGCAGGGCAGGCTCAGCCCCAGCATTTT
>TRBV6-1|-|TRBJ1-1|-
CASSQGLNTEAFF
TGTGCCAGCAGTCAGGGGCTGAACACTGAAGCTTTCTTT
>TRBV5-4|-|TRBJ1-1|TRBD1
CASSSAGQANTEAFF
TGTGCCAGCAGCTCCGCTGGACAGGCGAACACTGAAGCTTTCTTT
>TRBV7-9|-|TRBJ2-7|-
CASSLRDEQYF
TGTGCCAGCAGCCTTCGGGACGAGCAGTACTTC
>TRBV5-4|-|TRBJ2-3|TRBD2
CASSIKTSGPTDTQYF
TGTGCCAGCAGCATAAAGACTAGCGGGCCCACAGATACGCAGTATTTT
>TRBV12-3/TRBV12-4|-|TRBJ1-6|-
CASSRSSYSPLHF
TGTGCCAGCAGTAGGAGCTCCTACTCACCCCTCCACTTT
>TRBV25-1|-|TRBJ2-2|-
CASSDRGDTGELFF
TGTGCCAGCAGTGACAGGGGGGACACCGGGGAGCTGTTTTTT
>TRBV3-1/TRBV3-2|few|TRBJ1-5|-
CASSRQLGNQPQHF
TGTGCCAGCAGTCGACAGTTAGGCAATCAGCCCCAGCATTTT
>TRBV10-3|once|TRBJ1-6|TRBD1
CAISTGGVESPLHF
TGTGCCATCAGTACAGGGGGCGTTGAGTCACCCCTCCACTTT
>TRBV6-7|-|TRBJ1-2|TRBD1
CASSFPRDRGNYGYTF
TGTGCCAGCAGTTTCCCCCGGGACAGGGGTAACTATGGCTACACCTTC
>TRBV28|-|TRBJ1-5|-
CASSSIGTWNSNQPQHF
TGTGCCAGCAGTTCTATTGGGACATGGAATAGCAATCAGCCCCAGCATTTT
>TRBV10-3|-|TRBJ2-7|-
CASRDSYEQYF
TGTGCCTCCAGGGATTCCTACGAGCAGTACTTC
>TRBV4-1|-|TRBJ2-6|-
CASSLRGSSGANVLTF
TGCGCCAGCAGCCTACGGGGTTCCTCTGGGGCCAACGTCCTGACTTTC
>TRBV3-1/TRBV3-2|-|TRBJ2-3|TRBD2
CASSQDRGSIWREGLTDTQYF
TGTGCCAGCAGCCAAGATCGGGGGTCTATCTGGCGGGAGGGCCTCACAGATACGCAGTATTTT
>TRBV19|-|TRBJ1-5|TRBD1
CASSPRDSYSNQPQHF
TGTGCCAGTAGTCCTCGGGACAGTTATAGCAATCAGCCCCAGCATTTT
>TRBV21-1|-|TRBJ1-5|-
CASSKLEGRVQPQHF
TGTGCCAGCAGCAAATTGGAGGGGCGAGTACAGCCCCAGCATTTT
>TRBV11-2|-|TRBJ1-1|-
CASSPMRGGGAEAFF
TGTGCCAGCAGCCCCATGAGGGGCGGGGGTGCTGAAGCTTTCTTT
>TRBV10-2|-|TRBJ2-5|-
CASSEWTIGLETQYF
TGCGCCAGCAGTGAGTGGACTATCGGATTGGAGACCCAGTACTTC
>TRBV11-2|-|TRBJ2-5|TRBD1
CASSRPGQGRETQYF
TGTGCCAGCAGCCGACCGGGACAGGGAAGAGAGACCCAGTACTTC
>TRBV2|-|TRBJ1-3|-
CASSEFEGTGNTIYF
TGTGCCAGCAGTGAATTCGAGGGTACTGGAAACACCATATATTTT
>TRBV27|-|TRBJ2-7|-
CASSLRARAGPSYEQYF
TGTGCCAGCAGTTTACGGGCTCGGGCAGGGCCATCCTACGAGCAGTACTTC
>TRBV27|-|TRBJ2-7|-
CASSQVGYEQYF
TGTGCCAGCAGCCAGGTCGGCTACGAGCAGTACTTC
>TRBV28|once|TRBJ2-3|-
CASSLLLGVDTQYF
TGTGCCAGCAGTCTACTTCTAGGGGTGGATACGCAGTATTTT
>TRBV11-2|-|TRBJ2-5|TRBD2
CASSSGISGGAQKTQYF
TGTGCCAGCAGCTCCGGGATCAGCGGGGGGGCTCAAAAGACCCAGTACTTC
>TRBV5-4|-|TRBJ2-2|-
CASTGQTTGELFF
TGTGCCAGCACCGGACAAACCACCGGGGAGCTGTTTTTT
>TRBV2|few|TRBJ2-7|TRBD1
CASRGQGSTYEQYF
TGTGCCAGCAGAGGACAGGGGAGCACCTACGAGCAGTACTTC
>TRBV30|-|TRBJ1-6|TRBD1
CAWSAGTGGVYSPLHF
TGTGCCTGGAGTGCCGGGACAGGGGGCGTATATTCACCCCTCCACTTT
>TRBV6-1|-|TRBJ2-1|-
CASSEATYAYNEQFF
TGTGCCAGCAGTGAAGCTACATACGCCTACAATGAGCAGTTCTTC
>TRBV13|-|TRBJ1-1|TRBD1
CASSLSGQGNTEAFF
TGTGCCAGCAGCCTCTCGGGACAGGGGAACACTGAAGCTTTCTTT
>TRBV7-9|few|TRBJ1-2|-
CASSFGYDKKSYTF
TGTGCCAGCAGCTTTGGCTATGACAAGAAGAGCTACACCTTC
>TRBV28|once|TRBJ2-7|-
CASNPGSSYEQYF
TGTGCCAGCAACCCAGGGTCCTCCTACGAGCAGTACTTC
>TRBV19|-|TRBJ2-3|-
CASSISATDSTDTQYF
TGTGCCAGTAGTATCTCCGCGACAGATAGCACAGATACGCAGTATTTT
>TRBV27|-|TRBJ1-2|TRBD1
CASSLLRTGGGYTF
TGTGCCAGCAGTCTCCTTAGGACAGGTGGTGGCTACACCTTC
>TRBV5-6|-|TRBJ1-2|TRBD1
CASSLGTGPVSYTF
TGTGCCAGCAGCTTGGGGACAGGGCCCGTGAGCTACACCTTC
>TRBV6-2/TRBV6-3|-|TRBJ2-1|-
CASSYNYYNEQFF
TGTGCCAGCAGTTATAACTATTACAATGAGCAGTTCTTC
>TRBV6-6|once|TRBJ1-3|TRBD1
CASSSDREANTIYF
TGTGCCAGCAGCTCCGACAGGGAGGCTAACACCATATATTTT
>TRBV4-3|-|TRBJ1-3|-
CASSQDNISGNTIYF
TGCGCCAGCAGCCAAGATAACATATCTGGAAACACCATATATTTT
>TRBV6-5|-|TRBJ1-1|-
CASRSTGPGSEAFF
TGTGCCAGCAGGAGTACAGGGCCCGGCTCTGAAGCTTTCTTT